This TCR beta chain is from a study of identical twins. One entry per CDR3 protein, called by TCRdb with MiXCR from the 5' RACE reads. The table lists 420,000 or so distinct CDR3 sequences, under 20% of them singletons. The germline V and J ends were trimmed by 5 bases and 5 bases, with 24 bases remaining between them. CDR1 and CDR2 (germline): MNHEY, SVGEGT. This CDR3 is built from 17 residues. This clonotype was picked up a small number of times. What it recognizes is unknown. Study-wide results and limits: Clonotypes of the beta chain that were abundant in cord blood carried fewer insertions (memory repertoires showed none). The same donors were not followed; conclusions instead depended on cross-sectional statistical analysis. Beta out-of-frame sequences showed weaker excess sharing between twins.

The receptor was derived from a man aged 45-60 years in good health. The V and J genes are TRBV6-2 or TRBV6-3 and TRBJ2-5; a possible D gene is TRBD2 (6 bases). Sequencing was performed on naive T cells sorted from blood. The CDR3 sequence: CASSGPGTGVEWETQYF. In DNA form, the CDR3 reads TGTGCCAGCAGTGGGCCCGGGACGGGAGTCGAGTGGGAGACCCAGTACTTC.